These 14 T cell receptor beta chains were sequenced from one sample in a study of blood T cell repertoires in COVID-19 (TCRdb year 2020). The library was produced with the immunoSEQ multiplex PCR assay. TCRdb stores this immuneACCESS table with in-frame sequences only. Part of the clones is absent; in the studies checked, under half of the shortfall reflects unresolved V genes, and no reason is known for the rest. The sample data list approximately 100,000 clones, and more than 75% of these were observed just once. 2.1% of the sample rests with the top ten. The material sequenced was peripheral blood. These receptors were collected from a human donor in a cohort sampled during active COVID-19.

V gene TRBV7-8 combines with J gene TRBJ2-6; 11 positions agree with TRBD1. CDR1 is SGHVS, CDR2 FQNEAQ, per germline. Losses at the gene ends were 4 bases for V and 0 bases for J; bases not matched to a gene: 8. This CDR3 comprises 19 residues. The CDR3 is CASSWDRGDVNSGANVLTF. Written as DNA, the CDR3 is TGTGCCAGCAGCTGGGACAGGGGGGATGTGAACTCTGGGGCCAACGTCCTGACTTTC.

The rearrangement uses TRBV4-1 and TRBJ2-1; 8 bases match TRBD2. V lost 0 bases and J lost 5; bases outside the gene matches: 6. The CDR3 runs to 16 residues. Germline lookup yields CDR1 MGHRA and CDR2 YSYEKL. In DNA form, the CDR3 reads TGCGCCAGCAGCCAAGATCGGGCGGGGGGTCACAATGAGCAGTTCTTC. Translation gives CASSQDRAGGHNEQFF.

CDR3 loop: CASSPMSGGGDGYTF. CDR3 in DNA: TGTGCCAGCAGCCCCATGTCGGGGGGCGGGGATGGCTACACCTTC. V usage is TRBV7-2 and J usage is TRBJ1-2; D is perhaps TRBD1 (6 bases). CDR1 is SGHTA, CDR2 FQGNSA, per germline. The CDR3 length is 15 residues. With 5 bases removed from V and 6 bases from J, the gap between germline ends came to 19 bases.

The CDR3 DNA reads as TGTGCCAGTAGTATTAGGGGGCAGGCTCCACGGGAGGAGCAGTACTTC. Translating gives CASSIRGQAPREEQYF. The chain is built from TRBV19 and TRBJ2-7; D perhaps matches TRBD1 (7 bases). V was shortened by 3 bases and J by 7 bases, with 22 bases between the two germline ends. The CDR3 is 16 residues long. Germline V lookup: CDR1 LNHDA, CDR2 SQIVND (reference sequence).

V and J are TRBV5-1 and TRBJ2-3; TRBD1 aligns across 9 bases. CDR3 length: 16 amino acids. The germline CDR1 and CDR2 sequences are SGHRS and YFSETQ. V was clipped by 4 bases and J by 6 bases; unmatched bases: 12. CDR3 in amino acids: CASSAGTGLLVDTQYF. Written as DNA, the CDR3 is TGCGCCAGCAGCGCCGGGACAGGGTTATTGGTGGATACGCAGTATTTT.

For the CDR3, the DNA is TGTGCCAGCAGTTTAGCGACCGGGTTGGGTAGAGCCCCAGATACGCAGTATTTT. Residues: CASSLATGLGRAPDTQYF. The chain recombines TRBV27 with TRBJ2-3; D unresolved. In germline, CDR1 is MNHEY, CDR2 SMNVEV (reference sequence). V lost 2 bases and J lost 4, with 22 bases in between. The CDR3 spans 18 residues.

This rearrangement joins TRBV3-1 (or the pseudogene TRBV3-2) to TRBJ2-1, with D perhaps TRBD2 (5 bases). The CDR3 spans 11 residues. The germline CDR1 and CDR2 sequences are LGHDT and YNNKEL (reference sequence). The germline V and J ends were trimmed by 1 base and 10 bases, with 5 bases remaining between them. The CDR3, as DNA: TGTGCCAGCAGCCAAGCGGGGGAGCAGTTCTTC. Translated: CASSQAGEQFF.

The rearrangement joins TRBV6-2 or TRBV6-3 to TRBJ2-3, with 10 positions matching TRBD2. The V and J ends lost 6 bases and 4 bases, in that order; junction bases with no gene match: 13. The CDR3 has 17 residues. CDR1 MNHEY and CDR2 SVGEGT come from the germline V gene. The CDR3 region is CASSRGRAGGPSDTQYF. The CDR3, as DNA: TGTGCCAGCAGCCGGGGGAGAGCGGGGGGGCCCTCAGATACGCAGTATTTT.

This sequence joins TRBV27 and TRBJ1-4; D remains ambiguous. Germline V lookup: CDR1 MNHEY, CDR2 SMNVEV (reference sequence). The V end lost 5 bases, the J end lost 0 bases, and 7 bases lay between the germline ends. This CDR3 has 14 residues. This CDR3 reads CASSPFATNEKLFF. CDR3 nucleotide sequence: TGTGCCAGCAGTCCTTTTGCAACTAATGAAAAACTGTTTTTT.

V is TRBV20-1 and J is TRBJ1-2; D is ambiguous. V lost 3 bases and J 3 bases, leaving 14 bases between the germline ends. The germline CDR1 and CDR2 sequences are DFQATT and SNEGSKA (reference sequence). CDR3 size: 14 residues. The CDR3 region has the DNA TGCAGTGCTAGTCACAGCACCAAGGACTATGGCTACACCTTC. The encoded protein is CSASHSTKDYGYTF.

The rearrangement joins TRBV7-2 to TRBJ2-1; 9 positions match TRBD1. The CDR3 loop spans 16 amino acids. J was trimmed by 0 bases and V by 4 bases; bases with no gene match: 4. Germline assignment: CDR1 SGHTA and CDR2 FQGNSA. CDR3 in amino acids: CASSYRQGGSYNEQFF. CDR3 coding DNA: TGTGCCAGCAGCTACCGACAGGGGGGCTCCTACAATGAGCAGTTCTTC.

This clone was found a few times. V and J are TRBV3-1 (or the pseudogene TRBV3-2) and TRBJ2-7; D not certain. The germline V and J ends were trimmed by 0 bases and 2 bases, with 14 bases remaining between them. This CDR3 is 16 amino acids long. Germline V gives CDR1 LGHDT, CDR2 YNNKEL (reference sequence). CDR3 residues: CASSQDGRFVTYEQYF. CDR3 coding DNA: TGTGCCAGCAGCCAAGACGGCAGGTTCGTGACCTACGAGCAGTACTTC.

In this sample, this clone turned up a few times. V gene TRBV6-6 combines with J gene TRBJ2-4; D ambiguous. The CDR3 has 16 amino acids. Germline values: CDR1 MNHNY, CDR2 SVGAGI (reference sequence). V was pared by 0 bases and J by 1 base, with 10 bases between. The CDR3 sequence is CASSYSALGAKNIQYF. The CDR3 DNA reads TGTGCCAGCAGTTACTCGGCCCTAGGTGCCAAAAACATTCAGTACTTC.

This clone was observed a single time. The CDR3 DNA is TGTGCCAGCAGTTCACATGGACAGGGGTACGAGCAGTACTTC. Encoded protein: CASSSHGQGYEQYF. The rearrangement links TRBV27 to TRBJ2-7; the match to TRBD1 covers 9 bases. The germline CDR1 and CDR2 sequences are MNHEY and SMNVEV (reference sequence). This CDR3 spans 14 amino acids. V lost 4 bases, J lost 4 bases, and 5 bases stayed unmatched.